The rows below give T cell receptor beta chains drawn from one sample of a study of a mutant IDH1 vaccine in newly diagnosed glioma. Profiling relied on immunoSEQ multiplex PCR, and the TCRdb table lists in-frame clones only, not all of them. Of roughly 130,000 clones listed, about 82% were seen once; the top ten hold 5.5%. These receptors' targets are unknown. Here the sequenced sample was PBMCs, taken from a glioma patient whose treatment included an IDH1 peptide vaccine. All receptors derive from a man aged 40-50 years with glioma. CDR3s include the opening cysteine and the closing phenylalanine or tryptophan. D genes are given only for firm matches. Clone size is stated in some rows and not others, as once, few, many or a class when expanded.

cdr3_nt: TGTGCCATCGTAAAAGGGGAGGCTGAAGCTTTCTTT; cdr3_aa: CAIVKGEAEAFF; j_call: TRBJ1-1; clone_size: once; d_call: NA; cdr3_length: 12; v_call: TRBV6-6
cdr3_nt: TGTGCCAGCAGTCGGAAAGCGAGCTCCTACGAGCAGTACTTC; cdr3_aa: CASSRKASSYEQYF; j_call: TRBJ2-7; clone_size: NA; d_call: NA; cdr3_length: 14; v_call: TRBV6-5
cdr3_nt: TGTGCCAGCAGCTTAGTAGCAGGGAATTACGAGCAGTACTTC; cdr3_aa: CASSLVAGNYEQYF; j_call: TRBJ2-7; clone_size: once; d_call: NA; cdr3_length: 14; v_call: TRBV11-2
cdr3_nt: TGCGCCAGCAGCGCCCGGACAGGGGGCGAATACAATGAGCAGTTCTTC; cdr3_aa: CASSARTGGEYNEQFF; j_call: TRBJ2-1; clone_size: NA; d_call: TRBD1; cdr3_length: 16; v_call: TRBV5-1
cdr3_nt: TGTGCCAGCAGCTTGGCTCTAAGCGGGAAGGGGACCTACGAGCAGTACTTC; cdr3_aa: CASSLALSGKGTYEQYF; j_call: TRBJ2-7; clone_size: NA; d_call: TRBD2; cdr3_length: 17; v_call: TRBV5-6
cdr3_nt: TGCGCCAGCAGCGACCGACAGGGGGGGGTGTTCAATGAGCAGTTCTTC; cdr3_aa: CASSDRQGGVFNEQFF; j_call: TRBJ2-1; clone_size: medium-sized; d_call: TRBD1; cdr3_length: 16; v_call: TRBV4-1
cdr3_nt: TGTGCTAGTGGCCAGGGGACATTGGCAAGGGAGACCCAGTACTTC; cdr3_aa: CASGQGTLARETQYF; j_call: TRBJ2-5; clone_size: NA; d_call: NA; cdr3_length: 15; v_call: TRBV12-5
cdr3_nt: TGTGCCAGCTCACCACCAAGGGGCCCCTACAATGAGCAGTTCTTC; cdr3_aa: CASSPPRGPYNEQFF; j_call: TRBJ2-1; clone_size: NA; d_call: NA; cdr3_length: 15; v_call: TRBV18
cdr3_nt: TGTGCCAGCAGTGAATCTCTGCCAGGACCGAACACCGGGGAGCTGTTTTTT; cdr3_aa: CASSESLPGPNTGELFF; j_call: TRBJ2-2; clone_size: NA; d_call: NA; cdr3_length: 17; v_call: TRBV25-1
cdr3_nt: TGCGCCAGCAGCTTGGCGTTGGGGGCAGAAATGAACACTGAAGCTTTCTTT; cdr3_aa: CASSLALGAEMNTEAFF; j_call: TRBJ1-1; clone_size: once; d_call: NA; cdr3_length: 17; v_call: TRBV5-1
cdr3_nt: TGTGCCAGCTCACAGGACAGGGGACCAGAGACCCAGTACTTC; cdr3_aa: CASSQDRGPETQYF; j_call: TRBJ2-5; clone_size: NA; d_call: TRBD1; cdr3_length: 14; v_call: TRBV18
cdr3_nt: TGTGCCAGCAGCTTAGGGCCAGCGGGATTGCGCACAGATACGCAGTATTTT; cdr3_aa: CASSLGPAGLRTDTQYF; j_call: TRBJ2-3; clone_size: NA; d_call: TRBD2; cdr3_length: 17; v_call: TRBV11-1
cdr3_nt: TGCGCCAGCAATCAAGCTGGGGCCAACGTCCTGACTTTC; cdr3_aa: CASNQAGANVLTF; j_call: TRBJ2-6; clone_size: NA; d_call: NA; cdr3_length: 13; v_call: TRBV5-1
cdr3_nt: TGTGCCAGCAGCTTAGGCCCCCTAGCGGGGGGCCTTTTACTGTTCTTC; cdr3_aa: CASSLGPLAGGLLLFF; j_call: TRBJ2-1; clone_size: NA; d_call: TRBD2; cdr3_length: 16; v_call: TRBV13
cdr3_nt: TGTGCCAGCAGTGATCACCTAGTTTCCTACAATGAGCAGTTCTTC; cdr3_aa: CASSDHLVSYNEQFF; j_call: TRBJ2-1; clone_size: NA; d_call: NA; cdr3_length: 15; v_call: TRBV6-4
cdr3_nt: TGCGCCAGCAGCCTAAGTCGGCTAGCGGGCTACGAGCAGTACTTC; cdr3_aa: CASSLSRLAGYEQYF; j_call: TRBJ2-7; clone_size: NA; d_call: TRBD2; cdr3_length: 15; v_call: TRBV4-3
cdr3_nt: TGTGCCAGCAGCTTGGTGGGGACACTTTATAATTCACCCCTCCACTTT; cdr3_aa: CASSLVGTLYNSPLHF; j_call: TRBJ1-6; clone_size: NA; d_call: NA; cdr3_length: 16; v_call: TRBV5-6
cdr3_nt: TGCGCCAGCAGCCAAGAGGACAGGGGAGGAGAGACCCAGTACTTC; cdr3_aa: CASSQEDRGGETQYF; j_call: TRBJ2-5; clone_size: NA; d_call: TRBD1; cdr3_length: 15; v_call: TRBV4-1
cdr3_nt: TGTGCCAGCAGCTCCCCCGCGGGCGGGAGTAAGTGGGGCACCGGGGAGCTGTTTTTT; cdr3_aa: CASSSPAGGSKWGTGELFF; j_call: TRBJ2-2; clone_size: NA; d_call: TRBD2; cdr3_length: 19; v_call: TRBV5-4
cdr3_nt: TGTGCCAGTCACTACGGGCAGGGACCGGGACAGCCCCAGCATTTT; cdr3_aa: CASHYGQGPGQPQHF; j_call: TRBJ1-5; clone_size: few; d_call: NA; cdr3_length: 15; v_call: TRBV19
cdr3_nt: TGTGCCAGTAGTATTAACCCGGGGGGGACCGGGGAGCTGTTTTTT; cdr3_aa: CASSINPGGTGELFF; j_call: TRBJ2-2; clone_size: NA; d_call: TRBD2; cdr3_length: 15; v_call: TRBV19
cdr3_nt: TGTGCCAGCAGTTACTCGAAGGGTTATACCGGGGAGCTGTTTTTT; cdr3_aa: CASSYSKGYTGELFF; j_call: TRBJ2-2; clone_size: NA; d_call: NA; cdr3_length: 15; v_call: TRBV6-5
cdr3_nt: TGTGCCAGCAGCAGATATAGCGGGAGGAGCACAGATACGCAGTATTTT; cdr3_aa: CASSRYSGRSTDTQYF; j_call: TRBJ2-3; clone_size: NA; d_call: TRBD2; cdr3_length: 16; v_call: TRBV7-8
cdr3_nt: TGTGCCAGCAGCCACCCCGACAGGGCCAGGGAGCAGTACTTC; cdr3_aa: CASSHPDRAREQYF; j_call: TRBJ2-7; clone_size: NA; d_call: TRBD1; cdr3_length: 14; v_call: TRBV4-2
cdr3_nt: TGTGCCAGCAGCCCGGGACAGGGGGCTGGAAAGACCCAGTACTTC; cdr3_aa: CASSPGQGAGKTQYF; j_call: TRBJ2-5; clone_size: NA; d_call: TRBD1; cdr3_length: 15; v_call: TRBV7-9
cdr3_nt: TGCGCCAGCAGCCAAGATTTCACAGCGCAAGAGACCCAGTACTTC; cdr3_aa: CASSQDFTAQETQYF; j_call: TRBJ2-5; clone_size: NA; d_call: NA; cdr3_length: 15; v_call: TRBV4-3
cdr3_nt: TGTGCCAGTAGTTCTGGGTTTTTACAGGGGAGGGCTGGGGCCAACGTCCTGACTTTC; cdr3_aa: CASSSGFLQGRAGANVLTF; j_call: TRBJ2-6; clone_size: once; d_call: NA; cdr3_length: 19; v_call: TRBV19
cdr3_nt: TGTGCCAGTAGTATCACAAGGGACTATGGCTACACCTTC; cdr3_aa: CASSITRDYGYTF; j_call: TRBJ1-2; clone_size: NA; d_call: NA; cdr3_length: 13; v_call: TRBV19
cdr3_nt: TGTGCCATCGGACAGGACAGGGACTACGAGCAGTACTTC; cdr3_aa: CAIGQDRDYEQYF; j_call: TRBJ2-7; clone_size: NA; d_call: TRBD1; cdr3_length: 13; v_call: TRBV10-3
cdr3_nt: TGTGCCAGCAGCAGAGGACGGGAGACCCAGTACTTC; cdr3_aa: CASSRGRETQYF; j_call: TRBJ2-5; clone_size: NA; d_call: NA; cdr3_length: 12; v_call: TRBV7-2
cdr3_nt: TGCGCCAGCAGCTCCGGGACCGCAACCTCTGGAAACACCATATATTTT; cdr3_aa: CASSSGTATSGNTIYF; j_call: TRBJ1-3; clone_size: NA; d_call: NA; cdr3_length: 16; v_call: TRBV5-1
cdr3_nt: TGTGCCAGCACCGACTATAGCGGGGGAGAGCAGTACTTC; cdr3_aa: CASTDYSGGEQYF; j_call: TRBJ2-7; clone_size: NA; d_call: TRBD2; cdr3_length: 13; v_call: TRBV9
cdr3_nt: TGCGCCAGCAGCTTGGGGCCGAGTAATGAAAAACTGTTTTTT; cdr3_aa: CASSLGPSNEKLFF; j_call: TRBJ1-4; clone_size: NA; d_call: NA; cdr3_length: 14; v_call: TRBV5-1
cdr3_nt: TGTGCCAGCAGGGACGGGACAGGGCCCTATGGCTACACCTTC; cdr3_aa: CASRDGTGPYGYTF; j_call: TRBJ1-2; clone_size: NA; d_call: TRBD1; cdr3_length: 14; v_call: TRBV28
cdr3_nt: TGTGCCAGCAGCTTAGACGGCAGAACAGATACGCAGTATTTT; cdr3_aa: CASSLDGRTDTQYF; j_call: TRBJ2-3; clone_size: NA; d_call: NA; cdr3_length: 14; v_call: TRBV7-9
cdr3_nt: TGCGCCAGCAGCTCTGGGGGGAGTTTTTCTAACTATGGCTACACCTTC; cdr3_aa: CASSSGGSFSNYGYTF; j_call: TRBJ1-2; clone_size: few; d_call: NA; cdr3_length: 16; v_call: TRBV5-1
cdr3_nt: TGCGCCAGCAGCTTGGGCTGGGTAGGGAACAATGAGCAGTTCTTC; cdr3_aa: CASSLGWVGNNEQFF; j_call: TRBJ2-1; clone_size: once; d_call: NA; cdr3_length: 15; v_call: TRBV5-1
cdr3_nt: TGTGCCAGCAGCCAAGTCCCCCGGGTCGGGCAGTACTTC; cdr3_aa: CASSQVPRVGQYF; j_call: TRBJ2-7; clone_size: NA; d_call: NA; cdr3_length: 13; v_call: TRBV14
cdr3_nt: TGTGCCAGCAGCTCCGACACGATATGGGACCAAGAGACCCAGTACTTC; cdr3_aa: CASSSDTIWDQETQYF; j_call: TRBJ2-5; clone_size: NA; d_call: NA; cdr3_length: 16; v_call: TRBV5-4
cdr3_nt: TGTGCCAGCAGCCTATCTCCGGGGCTTGAGCAGTTCTTC; cdr3_aa: CASSLSPGLEQFF; j_call: TRBJ2-1; clone_size: NA; d_call: NA; cdr3_length: 13; v_call: TRBV7-2
cdr3_nt: TGTGCCAGCCGGGACGGAGGATCTTACTCTGGAAACACCATATATTTT; cdr3_aa: CASRDGGSYSGNTIYF; j_call: TRBJ1-3; clone_size: NA; d_call: NA; cdr3_length: 16; v_call: TRBV19
cdr3_nt: TGTGCCAGCAGTCCTAGCGGGAGGGCCCAGGGGGAGCTGTTTTTT; cdr3_aa: CASSPSGRAQGELFF; j_call: TRBJ2-2; clone_size: NA; d_call: TRBD2; cdr3_length: 15; v_call: TRBV2
cdr3_nt: TGTGCCAGCAGTGAGAACTCTGGAAACACCATATATTTT; cdr3_aa: CASSENSGNTIYF; j_call: TRBJ1-3; clone_size: few; d_call: NA; cdr3_length: 13; v_call: TRBV27
cdr3_nt: TGCGCCAGCAGTGAGTGGCAGGGTAGCACTGAAGCTTTCTTT; cdr3_aa: CASSEWQGSTEAFF; j_call: TRBJ1-1; clone_size: NA; d_call: NA; cdr3_length: 14; v_call: TRBV10-2
cdr3_nt: TGTGCCAGCAGCTTGCGGCAGCAACCGAACACTGAAGCTTTCTTT; cdr3_aa: CASSLRQQPNTEAFF; j_call: TRBJ1-1; clone_size: few; d_call: NA; cdr3_length: 15; v_call: TRBV5-4
cdr3_nt: TGTGCCAGCAGTTTACTACCGAACACTGAAGCTTTCTTT; cdr3_aa: CASSLLPNTEAFF; j_call: TRBJ1-1; clone_size: NA; d_call: NA; cdr3_length: 13; v_call: TRBV27
cdr3_nt: TGTGCCAGCAGCGTAGCGGGACTAGAATTAGGTACGCAGTATTTT; cdr3_aa: CASSVAGLELGTQYF; j_call: TRBJ2-3; clone_size: NA; d_call: TRBD2; cdr3_length: 15; v_call: TRBV9